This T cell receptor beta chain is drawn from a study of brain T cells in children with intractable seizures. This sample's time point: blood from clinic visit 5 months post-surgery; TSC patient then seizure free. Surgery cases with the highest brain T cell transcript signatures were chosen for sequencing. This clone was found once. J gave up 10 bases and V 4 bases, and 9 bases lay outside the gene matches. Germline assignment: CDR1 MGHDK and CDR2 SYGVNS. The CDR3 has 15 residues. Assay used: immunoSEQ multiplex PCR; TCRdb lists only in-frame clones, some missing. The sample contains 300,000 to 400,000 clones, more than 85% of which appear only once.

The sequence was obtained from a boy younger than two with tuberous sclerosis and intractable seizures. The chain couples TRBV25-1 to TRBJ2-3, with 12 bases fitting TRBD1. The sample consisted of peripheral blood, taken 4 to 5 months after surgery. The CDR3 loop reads CASSGWDRGPYAQYF. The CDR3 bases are TGTGCCAGCAGTGGCTGGGACAGGGGGCCGTATGCGCAGTATTTT.